This T cell receptor (beta chain) was recovered during a study of monozygotic twins with inflammatory bowel disease. Reprocessing the 5' RACE reads, TCRdb reports a single entry for every CDR3 protein and omits DNA. The sample has around 140,000 distinct CDR3 sequences. Study observations and caveats: Patients with IBD had less TCRbeta diversity (inverse Simpson) than their healthy co-twins. Clonotypes shared with others were fewer in IBD patients than in healthy twins, especially with disease activity.

The CDR3 is 18 amino acids. Of note for this clonotype: Its antigen remains unidentified.

Blood samples, whole and unsorted for T cells, yielded the isolated total RNA. Sequencing was performed on blood. The receptor was isolated from a human donor with ulcerative colitis or Crohn's disease, or a healthy co-twin of an affected twin (not recorded which). This sequence joins TRBV12-3 or TRBV12-4 and TRBJ1-6; TCRdb's assignment of TRBD1 cannot be checked, as there is no DNA. The CDR3 reads CASSLRPGQGPYNSPLHF.